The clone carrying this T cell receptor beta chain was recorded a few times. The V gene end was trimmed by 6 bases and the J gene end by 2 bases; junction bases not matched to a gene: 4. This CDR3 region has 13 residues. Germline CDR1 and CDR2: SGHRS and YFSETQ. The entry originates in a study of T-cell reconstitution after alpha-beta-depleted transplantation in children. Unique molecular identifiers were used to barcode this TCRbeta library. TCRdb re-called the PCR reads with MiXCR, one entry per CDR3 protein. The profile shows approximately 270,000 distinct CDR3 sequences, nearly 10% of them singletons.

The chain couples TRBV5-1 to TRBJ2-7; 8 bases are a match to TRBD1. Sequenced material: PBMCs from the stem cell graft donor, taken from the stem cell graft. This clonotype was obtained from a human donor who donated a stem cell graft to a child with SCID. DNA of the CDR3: TGCGCCAGCACGAGACAGGGGACCTACGAGCAGTACTTC. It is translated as CASTRQGTYEQYF.